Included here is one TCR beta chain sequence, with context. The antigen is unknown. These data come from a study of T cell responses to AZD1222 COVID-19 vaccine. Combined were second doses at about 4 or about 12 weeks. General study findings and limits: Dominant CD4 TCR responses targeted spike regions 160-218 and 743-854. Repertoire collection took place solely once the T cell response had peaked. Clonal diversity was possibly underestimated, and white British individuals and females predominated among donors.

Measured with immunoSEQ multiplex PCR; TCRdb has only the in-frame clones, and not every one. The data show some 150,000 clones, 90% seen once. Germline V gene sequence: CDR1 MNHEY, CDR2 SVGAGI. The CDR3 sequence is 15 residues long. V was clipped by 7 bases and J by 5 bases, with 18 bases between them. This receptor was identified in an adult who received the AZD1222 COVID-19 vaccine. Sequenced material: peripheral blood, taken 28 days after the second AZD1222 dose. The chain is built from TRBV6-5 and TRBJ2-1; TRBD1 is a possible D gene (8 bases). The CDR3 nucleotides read TGTGCCAGCACCAACGGGGGGACAGGTAACAATGAGCAGTTCTTC. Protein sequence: CASTNGGTGNNEQFF.